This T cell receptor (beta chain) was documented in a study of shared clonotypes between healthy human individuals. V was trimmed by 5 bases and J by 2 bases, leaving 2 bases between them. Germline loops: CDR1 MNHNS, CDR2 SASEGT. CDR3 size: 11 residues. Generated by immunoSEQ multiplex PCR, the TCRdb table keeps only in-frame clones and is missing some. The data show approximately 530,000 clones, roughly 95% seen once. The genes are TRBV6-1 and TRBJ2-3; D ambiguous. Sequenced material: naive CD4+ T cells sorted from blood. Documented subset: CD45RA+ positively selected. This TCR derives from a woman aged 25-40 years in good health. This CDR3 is CASSPTDTQYF. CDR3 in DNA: TGTGCCAGCAGTCCCACAGATACGCAGTATTTT.